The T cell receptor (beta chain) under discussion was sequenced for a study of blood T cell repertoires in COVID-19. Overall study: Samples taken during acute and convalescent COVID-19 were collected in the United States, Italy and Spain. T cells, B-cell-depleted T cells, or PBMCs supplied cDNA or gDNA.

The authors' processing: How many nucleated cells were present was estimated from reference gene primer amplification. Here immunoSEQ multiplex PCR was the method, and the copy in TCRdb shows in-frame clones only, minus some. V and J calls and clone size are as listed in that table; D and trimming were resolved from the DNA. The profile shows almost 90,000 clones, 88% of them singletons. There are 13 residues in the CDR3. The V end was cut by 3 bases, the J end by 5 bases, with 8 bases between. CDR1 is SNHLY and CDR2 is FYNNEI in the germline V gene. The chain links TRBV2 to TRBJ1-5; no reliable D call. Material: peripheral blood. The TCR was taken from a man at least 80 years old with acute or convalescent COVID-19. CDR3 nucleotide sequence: TGTGCCAGCAGTGAGCCAGGATATCAGCCCCAGCATTTT. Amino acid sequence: CASSEPGYQPQHF.